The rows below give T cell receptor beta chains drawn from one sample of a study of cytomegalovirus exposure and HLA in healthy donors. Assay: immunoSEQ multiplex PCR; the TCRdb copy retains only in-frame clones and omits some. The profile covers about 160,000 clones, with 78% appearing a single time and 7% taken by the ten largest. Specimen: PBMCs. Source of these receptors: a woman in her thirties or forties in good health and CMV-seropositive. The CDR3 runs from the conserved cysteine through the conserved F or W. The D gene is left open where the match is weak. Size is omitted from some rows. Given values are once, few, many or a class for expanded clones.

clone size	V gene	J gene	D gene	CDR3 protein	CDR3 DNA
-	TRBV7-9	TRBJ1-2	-	CSSSRVNYGYTF	TGTTCCAGCAGCCGGGTGAACTATGGCTACACCTTC
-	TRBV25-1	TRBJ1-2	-	CASSDSGDYGYTF	TGTGCCAGCAGTGATTCCGGGGATTATGGCTACACCTTC
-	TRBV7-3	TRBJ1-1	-	CASSLSGNTEAFF	TGTGCCAGCAGCTTATCGGGGAACACTGAAGCTTTCTTT
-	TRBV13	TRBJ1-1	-	CASSPKDTVNTEAFF	TGTGCCAGCAGCCCCAAGGACACGGTGAACACTGAAGCTTTCTTT
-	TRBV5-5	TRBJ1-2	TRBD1	CASSLATTGEGGYTF	TGTGCCAGCAGCTTGGCCACGACAGGGGAAGGAGGCTACACCTTC
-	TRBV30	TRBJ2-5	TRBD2	CAWSVLRGGPETQYF	TGTGCCTGGAGTGTATTGCGGGGGGGCCCCGAGACCCAGTACTTC
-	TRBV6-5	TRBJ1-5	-	CASSYSPVPLNQPQHF	TGTGCCAGCAGTTACTCACCGGTACCCCTCAATCAGCCCCAGCATTTT
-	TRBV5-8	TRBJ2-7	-	CASSLAGGNEQYF	TGTGCCAGCAGCTTGGCAGGAGGGAACGAGCAGTACTTC
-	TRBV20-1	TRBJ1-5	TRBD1	CSARIQGAQHF	TGCAGTGCTAGAATACAGGGGGCCCAGCATTTT
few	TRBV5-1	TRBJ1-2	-	CASSQGQWNYGYTF	TGCGCCAGCAGCCAGGGCCAATGGAATTATGGCTACACCTTC
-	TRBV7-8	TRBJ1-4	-	CASSSLSVAEKLFF	TGTGCCAGCAGCTCCCTAAGTGTTGCTGAAAAACTGTTTTTT
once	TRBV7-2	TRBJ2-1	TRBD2	CASSLASAGGPNNEQFF	TGTGCCAGCAGCTTAGCTTCAGCGGGGGGTCCTAACAATGAGCAGTTCTTC
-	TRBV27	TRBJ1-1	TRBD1	CATYAPRGNSNTEAFF	TGTGCCACCTATGCCCCCAGGGGGAACTCGAACACTGAAGCTTTCTTT
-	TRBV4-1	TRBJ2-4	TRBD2	CASSQGLAGPERSQYF	TGCGCCAGCAGCCAAGGACTAGCGGGGCCCGAGCGCAGTCAGTACTTC
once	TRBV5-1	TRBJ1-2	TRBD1	CASSPGQGMIGYTF	TGCGCCAGCAGCCCCGGACAGGGGATGATAGGCTACACCTTC